The 19 T cell receptor beta chains reported below all come from one sample, sequenced in a study of beta chain features in type 1 diabetes. The study, taken as a whole, reports: Shortening of TCRB CDR3s, moderate but significant, appeared in all four CD4+ subsets of Type 1 diabetes patients.

The entirety of the isolated RNA underwent reverse transcription, so expressed TCRB transcripts were sequenced. TCRdb keeps only in-frame clones here, not all; method: immunoSEQ multiplex PCR. Altogether 200,000 to 250,000 clones are present, 16% being singletons, with the ten largest covering about 0.092%. These receptors' targets are unknown. What was sequenced was naive CD4+ T cells from blood. These receptors came from a man younger than 45 with type 1 diabetes.

Only a few counts were recorded for this clone. The gene calls are TRBV29-1 and TRBJ2-7; D possibly corresponds to TRBD2 (5 bases). The CDR3 sequence is 13 residues long. The germline V gene has CDR1 SQVTM and CDR2 ANQGSEA. Between the trimmed V and J ends, which lost 5 bases and 4 bases, there was a span of 15 bases. The chain's CDR3 is CSVKGLGNYEQYF. DNA for the CDR3: TGCAGCGTTAAAGGACTGGGCAATTACGAGCAGTACTTC.

This clone was picked up a small number of times. J is TRBJ1-2 and V is TRBV7-9; D is unclear. V shed 5 bases and J shed 5 bases, with 6 bases lying between them. This CDR3 is 11 amino acids long. Germline V gene sequence: CDR1 SEHNR, CDR2 FQNEAQ (reference sequence). The CDR3 region has the DNA TGTGCCAGCAGCCAAGAATATGGCTACACCTTC. Protein product: CASSQEYGYTF.

This clone occurred a few times. The rearrangement uses TRBV7-2 and TRBJ2-7; 8 nucleotides align to TRBD2. Germline values: CDR1 SGHTA, CDR2 FQGNSA. This CDR3 contains 14 residues. After removal of 5 bases from V and 1 base from J, the junction contained 4 bases not matched to a gene. CDR3 region: CASSHAGGSYEQYF. Here the CDR3 DNA reads TGTGCCAGCAGCCACGCGGGAGGTTCCTACGAGCAGTACTTC.

This chain joins TRBV30 and TRBJ2-3; D might be TRBD2 (6 bases). Germline CDR1 and CDR2: GTSNPN and SVGIG (reference sequence). Trimming removed 2 bases at V and 3 bases at J, with 9 bases between. The CDR3 contains 13 residues. As DNA, the CDR3 is TGTGCCTGGAGTACGGGGGAGACAGATACGCAGTATTTT. Its protein is CAWSTGETDTQYF. Full variable domain (outside the CDR3, taken from reference TRBV30 and TRBJ2-3): SQTIHQWPATLVQPVGSPLSLECTVEGTSNPNLYWYRQAAGRGLQLLFYSVGIGQISSEVPQNLSASRPQDRQFILSSKKLLLSDSGFYLCAWSTGETDTQYFGPGTRLTVL.

This rearrangement joins TRBV10-3 to TRBJ2-5, with 10 positions matching TRBD1. The trim removed 4 bases at V and 5 bases at J, leaving 4 bases unmatched. CDR1 is ENHRY and CDR2 is SYGVKD in the germline V gene. This CDR3 region has 14 residues. CDR3 sequence: CAISGQGATETQYF. The CDR3 nucleotides are TGTGCCATCAGTGGACAGGGGGCGACGGAGACCCAGTACTTC.

The V gene is TRBV25-1, the J gene TRBJ2-1, with no clear D. V gave up 4 bases and J gave up 5 bases, with 12 bases separating them. CDR1 and CDR2 from the germline V gene are MGHDK and SYGVNS. The CDR3 has 14 amino acids. CDR3 nucleotide sequence: TGTGCCAGCAGTGTTCGAATTACCAACAATGAGCAGTTCTTC. Amino acid sequence: CASSVRITNNEQFF.

V is TRBV7-9 and J is TRBJ2-5; possibly TRBD2 for D (6 bases). V lost 2 bases, J lost 4 bases, and 11 bases lay in between. Per the germline V gene, CDR1 is SEHNR and CDR2 is FQNEAQ (reference sequence). The CDR3 totals 14 residues. CDR3 loop: CASSLRTSTETQYF. CDR3 nucleotides: TGTGCCAGCAGCTTACGCACTAGCACAGAGACCCAGTACTTC.

This clone was observed a few times. The chain is built from TRBV29-1 and TRBJ1-1; D not resolved. This CDR3 comprises 12 residues. CDR1 SQVTM and CDR2 ANQGSEA come from the germline V gene. Trimming took 6 bases from V and 5 from J, leaving 13 bases between them. CDR3 coding DNA: TGCAGCGTCGCTATGGGAGTAACTGAAGCTTTCTTT. Residues: CSVAMGVTEAFF.

V usage is TRBV12-5 and J usage is TRBJ2-5; D is perhaps TRBD1 or TRBD2 (5 bases each). Germline assignment: CDR1 LGHNT and CDR2 FRNRAP. Trimming cost V 1 base and J 3 bases, with 9 bases left between them. The CDR3 spans 14 residues. CDR3 in DNA: TGTGCTAGTGGTTTGGGTCAGGGAGAAGAGACCCAGTACTTC. Amino acid sequence: CASGLGQGEETQYF.

V is TRBV4-1 and J is TRBJ1-2; D is perhaps TRBD1 (6 bases). V was clipped by 1 base and J by 2 bases, with 11 bases between them. The CDR3 length is 15 residues. CDR1 is MGHRA, CDR2 YSYEKL, per germline. This CDR3 reads CASSQGPQGNYGYTF. As DNA, the CDR3 is TGCGCCAGCAGCCAAGGGCCGCAGGGGAACTATGGCTACACCTTC.

CDR3 loop: CSVGRALDTQYF. DNA for the CDR3: TGCAGCGTAGGACGAGCACTGGATACGCAGTATTTT. The rearrangement links TRBV29-1 to TRBJ2-3; no firm D call. The CDR3 has 12 residues. Germline V gene sequence: CDR1 SQVTM, CDR2 ANQGSEA. The V end lost 6 bases, the J end lost 6 bases, and 13 bases lay between the germline ends.

This clone occurred a few times. This sample includes further DNA sequences coding for the same CDR3. The chain couples TRBV7-2 to TRBJ2-7; no firm D call. Trimming cost V 1 base and J 0 bases, with 7 bases left between them. The CDR3 has 14 amino acids. Per germline, CDR1 SGHTA and CDR2 FQGNSA. DNA of the CDR3: TGTGCCAGCAGCTTAGTCGGACCCTCCTACGAGCAGTACTTC. Protein: CASSLVGPSYEQYF.

Only a few counts were recorded for this clone. Different DNA sequences within this sample yield the same CDR3. The CDR3 spells CASSQEGGREETQYF. The CDR3 nucleotides read TGTGCCAGCAGCCAAGAGGGGGGCAGGGAAGAGACCCAGTACTTC. V usage is TRBV4-2 and J usage is TRBJ2-5; either TRBD1 or TRBD2 may fit D (6 bases each). Trimming took 0 bases from V and 3 from J, leaving 11 bases between them. This CDR3 is built from 15 residues. In germline, CDR1 is LGHNA, CDR2 YNFKEQ.

This clone was recorded once. The chain is built from TRBV7-8 and TRBJ2-5; D is uncertain. This CDR3 region has 14 residues. Trimming left V 5 bases short and J 1 base short, with 11 bases between. Germline CDR1 SGHVS, CDR2 FQNEAQ. Here the CDR3 DNA reads TGTGCCAGCAGCCGCGGACCGAGCCAAGAGACCCAGTACTTC. Protein product: CASSRGPSQETQYF.

The rearrangement uses TRBV20-1 and TRBJ1-5; the D is unclear. Trimming removed 0 bases from V and 9 bases from J, with 6 bases in between. Germline V gives CDR1 DFQATT, CDR2 SNEGSKA (reference sequence). The CDR3 runs to 11 residues. The chain's CDR3 is CSARDVGPQHF. CDR3 nucleotide sequence: TGCAGTGCTAGAGATGTCGGGCCCCAGCATTTT.

This chain connects TRBV9 to TRBJ2-6, with D perhaps TRBD1 (6 bases). Per the germline V gene, CDR1 is SGDLS and CDR2 is YYNGEE. The CDR3 runs to 15 residues. V lost 3 bases and J lost 2, with 9 bases in between. The CDR3 protein is CASSATGTGANVLTF. Here the CDR3 DNA reads TGTGCCAGCAGCGCCACAGGGACTGGGGCCAACGTCCTGACTTTC. The whole variable domain, remainder taken from reference TRBV9 and TRBJ2-6, is DSGVTQTPKHLITATGQRVTLRCSPRSGDLSVYWYQQSLDQGLQFLIQYYNGEERAKGNILERFSAQQFPDLHSELNLSSLELGDSALYFCASSATGTGANVLTFGAGSRLTVL.

On this clone: The sample carries other DNA sequences with the same CDR3. The V call is TRBV7-9, the J call TRBJ1-2; D remains unclear. Trimming stripped 1 base from V and 5 bases from J, with 2 bases between. Germline values: CDR1 SEHNR, CDR2 FQNEAQ (reference sequence). The CDR3 covers 11 residues. The CDR3 reads CASSLVYGYTF. CDR3 bases: TGTGCCAGCAGCTTAGTATATGGCTACACCTTC.

The V call is TRBV10-3, the J call TRBJ2-7, with 9 bases identical to TRBD2. This CDR3 is 12 amino acids long. J gave up 3 bases and V 6 bases, and 0 bases lay outside the gene matches. CDR1 is ENHRY and CDR2 is SYGVKD in the germline V gene. The CDR3 DNA is TGTGCCATCAGGACTAGCGGCTACGAGCAGTACTTC. Translating gives CAIRTSGYEQYF.

This clone has a handful of counts. V usage is TRBV15 and J usage is TRBJ1-1; D may be TRBD1 (5 bases). This CDR3 has 14 amino acids. CDR1 is LNHNV, CDR2 YYDKDF, per germline (reference sequence). The V and J ends lost 4 bases and 4 bases respectively, with 13 bases between them. CDR3 sequence: CATSKRQGSTEAFF. CDR3 nucleotides: TGTGCCACCAGCAAAAGGCAGGGTAGCACTGAAGCTTTCTTT.